These 12 T cell receptor beta chains came from one sample sequenced in a study of T cells after yellow fever vaccination. TCRdb ran MiXCR on the 5' RACE reads and lists one entry per CDR3 protein. The sample includes about 74,000 distinct CDR3 sequences, 7.1% of them seen just once. The sample in question was CD8+ T cells sorted from PBMCs, obtained less than 6 days after the first yellow fever vaccination. The receptors were gathered from a man younger than 35 who received the YFV17D yellow fever vaccine.

The table lists this clonotype with many counts. At one boundary the junction diverges from the germline segment, which might be a read error. V and J are TRBV6-6 and TRBJ2-1; D is uncertain. CDR1 and CDR2 from the germline V gene are MNHNY and SVGAGI (reference sequence). The CDR3 covers 12 residues. CDR3 region: CASSYSNNEQFF. The CDR3 DNA is TGTGCCAGCAGTTACTCCAACAATGAGCAGTTCTTC.

The sample holds many counts of this clonotype. The chain is built from TRBV11-2 and TRBJ1-1; tentative D call: TRBD1 (6 bases). V was pared by 6 bases and J by 6 bases, with 11 bases between. Germline V CDR1 and CDR2: SGHAT, FQNNGV. CDR3 length: 12 residues. CDR3 protein: CASSGGHSEAFF. The CDR3 DNA reads TGTGCCAGCAGTGGGGGACACTCTGAAGCTTTCTTT.

This clonotype was recorded at least ten times. The chain is built from TRBV5-4 and TRBJ2-1; D not resolved. The length of the CDR3 is 12 residues. The germline CDR1 and CDR2 sequences are SGHNT and YYREEE (reference sequence). V lost 4 bases, J lost 4 bases, and 6 bases lay in between. The CDR3 region is CASSIPYNEQFF. CDR3 nucleotide sequence: TGTGCCAGCAGCATACCTTACAATGAGCAGTTCTTC.

This clonotype occurred many times. The chain recombines TRBV13 with TRBJ1-6, with TRBD1 as a possible D gene (5 bases). From germline, CDR1 is PRHDT and CDR2 FYEKMQ (reference sequence). The CDR3 covers 16 residues. Trimming took 5 bases from V and 0 from J, leaving 11 bases between them. Here the CDR3 reads CASSPGGNSYNSPLHF. In DNA, the CDR3 is TGTGCCAGCAGCCCGGGGGGGAACTCCTATAATTCACCCCTCCACTTT.

On this clonotype: A junction end diverges from the germline sequence, so it may reflect a read error. J is TRBJ2-2 and V is TRBV3-1, with 9 bases that match TRBD2. The CDR3 has 17 amino acids. The germline V gene encodes CDR1 LGHDT and CDR2 YNNKEL (reference sequence). CDR3 sequence reads: CACSPILTSGHTGELFF. As DNA, the CDR3 is TGTGCCTGCAGCCCCATCCTGACTAGCGGCCACACCGGGGAGCTGTTTTTT.

The rearrangement links TRBV6-4 to TRBJ2-7, with D possibly matching TRBD2 (5 bases). Germline V gene data show CDR1 as MRHNA and CDR2 as SNTAGT. The CDR3 is 14 amino acids. Trimming took 5 bases from V and 1 from J, leaving 12 bases between them. As DNA, the CDR3 is TGTGCCAGCAGTCTCGACCCGGGATCCTACGAGCAGTACTTC. Translated: CASSLDPGSYEQYF.

This clonotype came up many times. The V call is TRBV6-2 or TRBV6-3, the J call TRBJ2-7; possibly TRBD1 or TRBD2 for D (5 bases each). CDR3 length: 15 residues. Germline V gives CDR1 MNHEY, CDR2 SVGEGT. V shed 5 bases and J shed 2 bases, with 16 bases lying between them. The CDR3 region is CASSTGTGGAYEQYV. Written as DNA, the CDR3 is TGTGCCAGCAGTACCGGGACCGGAGGAGCCTACGAGCAGTACGTC.

On this clonotype itself: Germline is not matched at one junction end, which may reflect a read error. J is TRBJ1-1 and V is TRBV7-9, with TRBD1 as a possible D gene (6 bases). The CDR3 loop spans 15 amino acids. Germline V lookup: CDR1 SEHNR, CDR2 FQNEAQ (reference sequence). The CDR3 DNA reads as TGTACCAGCACCATCTCAATAGGGGGAATGACTGAAGCTTTCTTT. The encoded protein is CTSTISIGGMTEAFF.

The CDR3 protein is CASSQVRGAVIETQYF. CDR3 DNA sequence: TGTGCCAGCAGCCAAGTCAGAGGGGCAGTAATAGAGACCCAGTACTTC. The V and J genes are TRBV3-1 and TRBJ2-5; perhaps D is TRBD1 or TRBD2 (5 bases each). Trimming left V 1 base short and J 4 bases short, with 16 bases between. The CDR3 is 16 amino acids. Germline assignment: CDR1 LGHDT and CDR2 YNNKEL (reference sequence).

This clonotype was recorded many times. CDR3 coding DNA: TGTGCCAGCAGCTTTGGGATCGGGGACAGAACATACGAGCAGTACTTC. As protein: CASSFGIGDRTYEQYF. The J gene is TRBJ2-7, the V gene TRBV7-2; 7 positions agree with TRBD1. Per germline, CDR1 SGHTA and CDR2 FQGNSA. With V trimmed by 3 bases and J by 4 bases, 12 bases remained unmatched. The CDR3 sequence is 16 residues long.

The CDR3 DNA reads as TGTGCCAGCAGCTTATGGGGACGAGGGGCCAACGTCCTGACTTTC. Translated: CASSLWGRGANVLTF. The chain employs TRBV7-9 and TRBJ2-6; D is tentatively TRBD1 or TRBD2 (5 bases each). This CDR3 is built from 15 residues. V was trimmed by 2 bases and J by 4 bases, leaving 9 bases between them. Germline V gene sequence: CDR1 SEHNR, CDR2 FQNEAQ (reference sequence).

In DNA form, the CDR3 reads TGCGCCAGCAGCTTGTTGGGGGATGGAGACGAGCAGTACTTC. Residues: CASSLLGDGDEQYF. This chain joins TRBV5-1 and TRBJ2-7, with D perhaps being TRBD1 or TRBD2 (5 bases each). CDR3 size: 14 residues. Germline V gene lookup returns CDR1 SGHRS and CDR2 YFSETQ. Trimming took 1 base from V and 5 from J, leaving 13 bases between them. Full variable domain (missing parts from reference TRBV5-1 and TRBJ2-7): KAGVTQTPRYLIKTRGQQVTLSCSPISGHRSVSWYQQTPGQGLQFLFEYFSETQRNKGNFPGRFSGRQFSNSRSEMNVSTLELGDSALYLCASSLLGDGDEQYFGPGTRLTVT.